This paragraph reports one T cell receptor beta chain. The data belong to a study of blood T cell repertoires in COVID-19. Libraries were prepared by immunoSEQ multiplex PCR; TCRdb keeps only in-frame clonotypes and omits some of them. The sample has 200,000 or so clones; about 84% are singletons. The clonotype was recovered from an older person with COVID-19, enrolled during active disease. The sequencing input was peripheral blood.

The CDR3 spells CASRKDAGQDYNEQFF. In DNA form, the CDR3 reads TGCGCCAGCAGGAAAGACGCCGGACAGGATTACAATGAGCAGTTCTTC. The chain carries TRBV5-1 and TRBJ2-1; 7 bases align to TRBD1. CDR3 length: 16 residues. V lost 5 bases to trimming and J lost 4 bases; unmatched junction nucleotides: 12. Germline CDR1 is SGHRS and CDR2 is YFSETQ.